The entry below describes one T cell receptor beta chain. This entry belongs to a study of technical replicates of blood from a few donors. Sequencing used immunoSEQ multiplex PCR; TCRdb keeps in-frame clones, though not all of them. The table has fewer than 100,000 clones, nearly 98% seen once. Germline V CDR1 and CDR2: SGHNT, YENEEA. This CDR3 has 15 amino acids. V was trimmed by 4 bases and J by 1 base, leaving 13 bases between them. The sequenced material came from T cells isolated from PBMCs. The receptor was isolated from a human donor in good health. This chain links TRBV11-3 with TRBJ2-5; weak D call: TRBD2 (6 bases). CDR3 residues: CASSSGGRAQETQYF. CDR3 in DNA: TGTGCCAGCAGCTCCGGAGGGCGGGCCCAAGAGACCCAGTACTTC.